This entry lists 21 T cell receptor beta chains sequenced from one sample in a study of regulatory T cells in long-lasting Graves disease. The sample's time point: newly diagnosed GD, antithyroid drugs for less than 3 months. Extracted RNA from PBMCs served as the source of the TCR library. TCR beta libraries were built with iRepertoire HTBI primers and Arm-PCR of CDR3 regions. TCRdb reprocessed the multiplex PCR reads via MiXCR and lists one record per CDR3 protein. The table records hundreds of thousands of distinct CDR3 sequences, around 17% of them present only once. These data were also reused for a study on T cells in Graves' hyperthyroidism and ophthalmopathy.

The sample here was peripheral blood mononuclear cells (PBMCs), taken at new diagnosis, from a patient treated with antithyroid drugs. The receptors here all came from a woman aged 25 to 39 with Graves disease.

The rearrangement links TRBV4-1 to TRBJ1-6, with D maybe TRBD1 (6 bases). This CDR3 spans 16 amino acids. CDR1 and CDR2 (germline): MGHRA, YSYEKL. Trimming took off 6 bases at V and 2 bases at J, with 14 bases between the two ends. The CDR3 coding sequence is TGCGCCAGCAGGCCCGGGGGGCTCCCCTATAATTCACCCCTCCACTTT. This codes for CASRPGGLPYNSPLHF.

The table lists this clonotype with many counts. The chain recombines TRBV2 with TRBJ1-2; 8 nucleotides match TRBD1. Germline V gene lookup returns CDR1 SNHLY and CDR2 FYNNEI. V gave up 10 bases and J gave up 9 bases; unmatched junction bases: 10. The CDR3 totals 12 residues. The CDR3 DNA is TGTGCCACCACAGGACAGGGAGTTAGCTACACCTTC. It encodes CATTGQGVSYTF.

In its sample, this clonotype was seen many times. V gene TRBV28 combines with J gene TRBJ1-2, with D uncertain. CDR3 length equals 12 residues. Germline loops: CDR1 MDHEN, CDR2 SYDVKM. Trimming took 6 bases from V and 3 from J, leaving 8 bases between them. CDR3 sequence: CASSPIYYGYTF. In DNA form, the CDR3 reads TGTGCCAGCAGCCCAATCTACTATGGCTACACCTTC.

This clonotype has at least ten counts. This sequence joins TRBV6-1 and TRBJ1-6; TRBD1 is a possible D gene (5 bases). Germline V gives CDR1 MNHNS, CDR2 SASEGT. The CDR3 runs to 16 residues. V was cut by 7 bases and J by 0 bases, with 13 bases left in between. The CDR3 loop reads CASKWEGSSYNSPLHF. The CDR3 nucleotides are TGTGCCAGCAAGTGGGAGGGGAGCTCCTATAATTCACCCCTCCACTTT.

This clonotype showed up many times. The chain uses TRBV28 and TRBJ1-2; no clear D. Germline V gene data show CDR1 as MDHEN and CDR2 as SYDVKM. This CDR3 spans 13 amino acids. Trimming pared 6 bases from V and 7 bases from J, leaving 15 bases between. As DNA, the CDR3 is TGTGCCAGCAGACCCACTGTGGTCCCTGGCTACACCTTC. As protein: CASRPTVVPGYTF.

Ten or more counts support this clonotype. The V and J genes are TRBV2 and TRBJ1-5, with 7 bases that match TRBD1. The CDR3 length is 15 residues. Germline trimming cut 6 bases from V and 3 bases from J; bases unmatched to any gene: 8. Germline-derived CDR1 and CDR2 are SNHLY and FYNNEI. CDR3 residues: CASRFGGTVNQPQHF. The CDR3 DNA follows: TGTGCCAGCAGATTCGGCGGGACAGTCAATCAGCCCCAGCATTTT.

The chain links TRBV6-2 or TRBV6-3 to TRBJ2-3, with 9 bases aligning to TRBD2. This CDR3 region has 15 residues. Losses at the gene ends were 6 bases for V and 6 bases for J; bases not matched to a gene: 10. Germline V gives CDR1 MNHEY, CDR2 SVGEGT. Here the CDR3 reads CASRGNSGSMDTQYF. Written as DNA, the CDR3 is TGTGCCAGCAGAGGGAATAGCGGGAGTATGGATACGCAGTATTTT.

This clonotype appeared many times. The rearrangement uses TRBV30 and TRBJ1-5; D may be TRBD1 (5 bases). V shed 3 bases and J shed 6 bases, with 15 bases lying between them. The CDR3 length is 14 residues. Germline CDR1 is GTSNPN and CDR2 is SVGIG (reference sequence). CDR3 protein: CAWSVGTVGQPQHF. Written as DNA, the CDR3 is TGTGCCTGGAGCGTAGGGACGGTGGGTCAGCCCCAGCATTTT.

This clonotype was observed at least ten times. CDR3 amino acids: CSAWDGNTGELFF. The DNA of the CDR3 is TGCAGCGCCTGGGACGGGAACACCGGGGAGCTGTTTTTT. The chain couples TRBV29-1 to TRBJ2-2, with D tentatively TRBD1 or TRBD2 (5 bases each). Between the trimmed V and J ends, which lost 7 bases and 1 base, there was a span of 10 bases. From germline, CDR1 is SQVTM and CDR2 ANQGSEA. CDR3 length equals 13 residues.

There are many counts of this clonotype. The rearrangement links TRBV15 to TRBJ2-1, with D maybe TRBD2 (6 bases). Germline V lookup: CDR1 LNHNV, CDR2 YYDKDF (reference sequence). This CDR3 has 16 residues. V was pared by 3 bases and J by 4 bases, with 16 bases between. CDR3 bases: TGTGCCACCAGCAGGATCGGGGGAGACCATTACAATGAGCAGTTCTTC. Residues: CATSRIGGDHYNEQFF.

This clonotype came up once. Given a much more abundant clone one base away, this may be a read error. The V call is TRBV9, the J call TRBJ2-7; 8 bases map to TRBD1. The CDR3 totals 14 residues. Germline assignment: CDR1 SGDLS and CDR2 YYNGEE. This CDR3 reads CASSVTPGGYEQHF. The CDR3 DNA follows: TGTGCCAGCAGCGTCACTCCAGGGGGCTACGAGCAGCACTTC.

The chain is built from TRBV19 and TRBJ1-6; 7 bases align to TRBD1. Germline CDR1 reads LNHDA; CDR2 reads SQIVND (reference sequence). The CDR3 totals 16 residues. V was clipped by 9 bases and J by 7 bases; unmatched bases: 15. CDR3 DNA sequence: TGTGCCAGCCGACCGGGACAGCCCCAGGGGAATTCACCCCTCCACTTT. It codes for CASRPGQPQGNSPLHF. The entire variable domain, with the rest obtained from reference TRBV19 and TRBJ1-6, is as follows: DGGITQSPKYLFRKEGQNVTLSCEQNLNHDAMYWYRQDPGQGLRLIYYSQIVNDFQKGDIAEGYSVSREKKESFPLTVTSAQKNPTAFYLCASRPGQPQGNSPLHFGNGTRLTVT.

This clonotype was detected many times. The chain employs TRBV7-9 and TRBJ2-5; unclear D gene. The V gene lost 4 bases and the J gene lost 9 bases, with 9 bases spanning the gap. The CDR3 has 11 residues. CDR1 and CDR2 from the germline V gene are SEHNR and FQNEAQ (reference sequence). The CDR3 DNA reads TGTGCCAGCAGCTCAGTGGGTCCCCAGTACTTC. Protein sequence: CASSSVGPQYF.

This clonotype was observed a few times. The chain combines TRBV29-1 with TRBJ2-7; no firm D call. The CDR3 is 12 residues long. Germline values: CDR1 SQVTM, CDR2 ANQGSEA. Trimming cost V 4 bases and J 4 bases, with 11 bases left between them. The CDR3 DNA reads as TGCAGCGTTGCGGGTCTAGGGTACGAGCAGTACTTC. Its translation: CSVAGLGYEQYF.

There are a few counts of this clonotype. The V gene is TRBV28, the J gene TRBJ1-5; D remains ambiguous. V was clipped by 3 bases and J by 0 bases, with 9 bases between them. CDR3 length: 15 amino acids. Per the germline V gene, CDR1 is MDHEN and CDR2 is SYDVKM. DNA of the CDR3: TGTGCCAGCAGTTTCCGGACGTATAGCAATCAGCCCCAGCATTTT. It encodes CASSFRTYSNQPQHF.

The CDR3 nucleotides read TGTGCCAGCTCACGGAACAACCAAGAGACCCAGTACTTC. It specifies CASSRNNQETQYF. The V gene is TRBV18, the J gene TRBJ2-5; no reliable D call. Germline CDR1 reads KGHSH; CDR2 reads LQKENI. Trimming took 4 bases from V and 0 from J, leaving 6 bases between them. The CDR3 contains 13 residues.

The chain employs TRBV20-1 and TRBJ2-3; D remains unclear. The germline gives CDR1 DFQATT, CDR2 SNEGSKA (reference sequence). V dropped 3 bases and J dropped 2 bases, with 12 bases sitting between them. The CDR3 covers 14 residues. The CDR3 DNA follows: TGCAGTGCTAGTAAGGCGGTCGTCACAGATACGCAGTATTTT. It encodes CSASKAVVTDTQYF.

The table lists this clonotype with a few counts. The V gene is TRBV28, the J gene TRBJ1-4; TRBD1 might be the D (5 bases). From germline, CDR1 is MDHEN and CDR2 SYDVKM. The V end was cut by 5 bases, the J end by 6 bases, with 7 bases between. The CDR3 loop spans 12 amino acids. CDR3 sequence: CASSSRDEKLFF. The DNA for the CDR3 is TGTGCCAGCAGTAGCAGGGATGAAAAACTGTTTTTT.

This clonotype was recorded a few times. The CDR3 reads CATSRQPGTSGSYEQYF. The DNA for the CDR3 is TGTGCCACCAGCAGACAACCCGGGACTAGCGGGAGTTACGAGCAGTACTTC. The gene calls are TRBV15 and TRBJ2-7; 14 bases align to TRBD2. The CDR3 loop spans 17 amino acids. Trimming cost V 2 bases and J 4 bases; bases outside gene matches: 7. Germline CDR1 reads LNHNV; CDR2 reads YYDKDF (reference sequence).

This clonotype was seen at least ten times. The chain has TRBV28 and TRBJ2-5, with a possible D match to TRBD2 (6 bases). CDR1 and CDR2 from the germline V gene are MDHEN and SYDVKM. This CDR3 is built from 14 residues. V was clipped by 1 base and J by 7 bases, with 13 bases between them. This CDR3 is CASSLFGREGTQYF. The CDR3 nucleotides are TGTGCCAGCAGTTTATTCGGGCGGGAAGGGACCCAGTACTTC.

Points on this clonotype: A far larger clone is only one base removed, so a read error is likely. V usage is TRBV12-3 or TRBV12-4 and J usage is TRBJ1-1; D is unclear. This CDR3 is built from 14 residues. The CDR3 nucleotides are TGTGCCAGCAGCGGCCGGGTCACAAACACTGGAGCTTTCTTT. It codes for CASSGRVTNTGAFF.